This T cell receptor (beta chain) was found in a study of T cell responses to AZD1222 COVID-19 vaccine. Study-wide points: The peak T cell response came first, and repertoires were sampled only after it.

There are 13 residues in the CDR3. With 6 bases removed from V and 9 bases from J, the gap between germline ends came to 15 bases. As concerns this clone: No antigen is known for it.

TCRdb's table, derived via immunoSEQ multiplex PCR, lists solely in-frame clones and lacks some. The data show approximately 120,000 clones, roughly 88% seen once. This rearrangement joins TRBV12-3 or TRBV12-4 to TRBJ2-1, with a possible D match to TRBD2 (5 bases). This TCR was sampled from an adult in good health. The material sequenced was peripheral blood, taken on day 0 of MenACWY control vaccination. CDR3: CASSINSGGEQFF. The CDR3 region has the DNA TGTGCCAGCAGCATCAACAGCGGTGGTGAGCAGTTCTTC.